The 5 T cell receptor beta chains listed next were all sequenced from one sample in a study of T-cell reconstitution after alpha-beta-depleted transplantation in children. The TCRbeta library incorporated unique molecular identifiers. TCRdb reanalysed the PCR reads using MiXCR and keeps one entry per CDR3 protein. Of some 600,000 distinct CDR3 sequences listed, about an eighth were seen once; the top ten hold about 2%. The source was PBMCs, mostly from graft donor cells, collected 360 days after TCRalphabeta/CD19-depleted stem cell transplant. The receptors come from a male patient younger than 18 who had a stem cell transplant for acute myeloid leukemia, so the T cells may come from the graft donor.

This clonotype was observed a few times. The CDR3, as DNA: TGTGCCAGCAGCCATGAACGGGACAGGGACTACAATGAGCAGTTCTTC. This sequence encodes CASSHERDRDYNEQFF. The gene calls are TRBV14 and TRBJ2-1, with 9 bases identical to TRBD1. The CDR3 spans 16 residues. The V segment lost 3 bases and the J segment 3 bases; nucleotides outside the gene matches: 6. Germline CDR1 SGHDN, CDR2 FVKESK. Together with reference TRBV14 and TRBJ2-1, the CDR3 gives the full variable domain: EAGVTQFPSHSVIEKGQTVTLRCDPISGHDNLYWYRRVMGKEIKFLLHFVKESKQDESGMPNNRFLAERTGGTYSTLKVQPAELEDSGVYFCASSHERDRDYNEQFFGPGTRLTVL.

This clonotype was detected a few times. The chain joins TRBV12-3 or TRBV12-4 to TRBJ2-2, with D possibly matching TRBD2 (5 bases). The length of the CDR3 is 17 residues. V lost 7 bases, J lost 5 bases, and 23 bases lay in between. DNA for the CDR3: TGTGCCAGCACCGCCGGCTTAATAGCGAGGGAAACCGGGGAGCTGTTTTTT. It encodes CASTAGLIARETGELFF.

This clonotype was observed many times. The J gene is TRBJ2-1, the V gene TRBV7-2, with D maybe TRBD2 (5 bases). V was clipped by 3 bases and J by 6 bases, with 9 bases between them. The CDR3 spans 13 residues. Germline loops: CDR1 SGHTA, CDR2 FQGNSA. The CDR3 DNA reads TGTGCCAGCAGCTTCTTCACTAGCAATGAGCAGTTCTTC. It yields the protein CASSFFTSNEQFF.

This clonotype was found many times. The chain has TRBV28 and TRBJ2-7; no clear D gene. Per germline, CDR1 MDHEN and CDR2 SYDVKM. Trimming left V 5 bases short and J 4 bases short, with 9 bases between. CDR3 length: 12 amino acids. CDR3 loop: CASSPNLYEQYF. CDR3 coding DNA: TGTGCCAGCAGTCCCAATTTGTACGAGCAGTACTTC.

The rearrangement uses TRBV20-1 and TRBJ1-3; 9 positions agree with TRBD1. V dropped 3 bases and J dropped 4; count of bases not matched to a gene: 4. Germline CDR1 reads DFQATT; CDR2 reads SNEGSKA (reference sequence). The CDR3 length is 14 residues. CDR3 protein: CSASAGTGGNTIYF. For the CDR3, the DNA is TGCAGTGCTAGCGCCGGGACAGGGGGAAACACCATATATTTT.